The subject of this entry is one TCR beta chain. The data are from a study of cytomegalovirus exposure and HLA in healthy donors. TCRdb keeps only in-frame clones here, not all; method: immunoSEQ multiplex PCR. The sample records 150,000 to 180,000 clones, around 84% being singletons. Sequencing input: PBMCs. The origin of this receptor is a human donor in good health.

CDR3 amino acids: CAWRGTIEAFF. The CDR3 DNA reads as TGTGCCTGGAGGGGGACAATTGAAGCTTTCTTT. The V gene is TRBV30, the J gene TRBJ1-1, with D maybe TRBD1 (6 bases). Germline assignment: CDR1 GTSNPN and CDR2 SVGIG (reference sequence). V was pared by 3 bases and J by 7 bases, with 9 bases between. The CDR3 sequence is 11 residues long.